These 6 T cell receptor beta chains came from one sample sequenced in a study of cytomegalovirus exposure and HLA in healthy donors. The PCR used 60 Vbeta and 13 Jbeta primers. Measured with immunoSEQ multiplex PCR; TCRdb has only the in-frame clones, and not every one. The repertoire holds approximately 130,000 clones, with around 81% as singletons. The sequenced sample consisted of PBMCs. These receptors came from a woman aged 40 to 50 in good health and CMV-seronegative.

This chain links TRBV19 with TRBJ1-5; weak D call: TRBD1 (6 bases). With 2 bases removed from V and 7 bases from J, the gap between germline ends came to 15 bases. The germline gives CDR1 LNHDA, CDR2 SQIVND (reference sequence). This CDR3 has 15 residues. The CDR3 loop is CASSINRDVSQPQHF. CDR3 nucleotides: TGTGCCAGTAGTATAAACAGGGATGTGAGCCAGCCCCAGCATTTT.

The chain carries TRBV9 and TRBJ2-7; 7 nucleotides line up with TRBD2. Trimming cost V 0 bases and J 7 bases; bases outside gene matches: 10. The CDR3 length is 15 residues. Per germline, CDR1 SGDLS and CDR2 YYNGEE. The CDR3: CASSVDVGGPGEQYF. In DNA, the CDR3 is TGTGCCAGCAGCGTAGACGTGGGAGGGCCAGGAGAGCAGTACTTC.

The J gene is TRBJ2-7, the V gene TRBV18, with 10 bases identical to TRBD2. The V gene end was trimmed by 4 bases and the J gene end by 0 bases; junction bases not matched to a gene: 6. CDR3 length: 16 residues. The V gene's germline CDR1 is KGHSH and CDR2 LQKENI. The CDR3 region has the DNA TGTGCCAGCTCACAGCTAGCGGGGGACGTCTCCTACGAGCAGTACTTC. Encoded protein: CASSQLAGDVSYEQYF.

A note on this clone: The junction and the germline gene differ at one end; a read error may be behind it. V gene TRBV7-2 combines with J gene TRBJ1-4; 7 nucleotides match TRBD1. Germline loops: CDR1 SGHTA, CDR2 FQGNSA. CDR3 length: 17 residues. Here the CDR3 reads CASGLALTGATNEKLFF. The CDR3 region has the DNA TGTGCCAGCGGCTTAGCCCTAACAGGGGCAACTAATGAAAAACTGTTTTTT.

The chain joins TRBV7-8 to TRBJ1-1; TRBD1 aligns across 8 bases. V shed 6 bases and J 1 base; nucleotides not matched to a gene: 7. The V gene's germline CDR1 is SGHVS and CDR2 FQNEAQ. This CDR3 contains 15 residues. The CDR3 region has the DNA TGTGCCAGCAGTCGGGACAGGACCCGGAACACTGAAGCTTTCTTT. Translating it yields CASSRDRTRNTEAFF.

The chain joins TRBV13 to TRBJ2-5; TRBD1 matches at 7 bases. V gave up 4 bases and J gave up 14 bases; unmatched junction bases: 13. The CDR3 extends over 13 amino acids. Germline V lookup: CDR1 PRHDT, CDR2 FYEKMQ (reference sequence). CDR3 amino acids: CASSSLQGERLYF. The CDR3 DNA sequence: TGTGCCAGCAGCTCCCTCCAGGGGGAGCGCCTTTACTTC.